Detailed here is one T cell receptor beta chain. Its antigen is undetermined. These data belong to a study of cytomegalovirus exposure and HLA in healthy donors. Study conclusions and caveats: A highly shared variant cluster was judged a likely technical artifact.

The CDR3 sequence is 14 residues long. Germline CDR1 is MNHEY and CDR2 is SMNVEV (reference sequence). With 60 Vbeta and 13 Jbeta primers, the PCR was carried out. Per the original data handling: Later reanalysis found around 80 million unique TCR beta chains, around 11 million of them shared. This table comes from immunoSEQ multiplex PCR, and its TCRdb copy is limited to in-frame clones, with some not included. V, J and clone size are those of that table, while D and trimming were read from the DNA. The sample has approximately 110,000 clones, 78% seen once. Sequencing was performed on PBMCs. V and J are TRBV27 and TRBJ2-5; a possible D gene is TRBD1 (6 bases). TRBJ2-7 matches the DNA end more closely, so the J call is doubtful. This clonotype originated in a man aged 25-45 years in good health and CMV-seronegative. The CDR3 spells CASSANRDFYEQYF. In DNA, the CDR3 is TGTGCCAGCAGTGCAAACAGGGATTTCTACGAGCAGTACTTC.